The entry that follows covers one TCR beta chain sequence. The sample is drawn from a study of blood T cell repertoires in COVID-19. Looking at the study overall: Sites across the United States, Italy and Spain contributed samples from acute and convalescent COVID-19. From T cells, B-cell-depleted T cells, or PBMCs came the material, which was cDNA or gDNA.

This CDR3 is built from 17 residues. From germline, CDR1 is LGHDT and CDR2 YNNKEL (reference sequence). V lost 0 bases and J 5 bases, leaving 17 bases between the germline ends. Per the original data handling: Amplified reference gene primers provided the basis for estimating nucleated cell counts. Clones were sequenced by immunoSEQ multiplex PCR, and TCRdb holds only the in-frame ones, with some missing. That table is the source of V, J and clone size, and D and trimming were worked out from the DNA. The sample carries around 370,000 clones, under 95% recorded once. The sequenced sample consisted of peripheral blood. The clonotype was recovered from a woman under 30 who had recovered from COVID-19. The V call is TRBV3-1 (or the pseudogene TRBV3-2), the J call TRBJ2-1, with D possibly matching TRBD2 (6 bases). The CDR3 bases are TGTGCCAGCAGCCAAGATTGGGCGGGAACTCCCGACAATGAGCAGTTCTTC. This encodes CASSQDWAGTPDNEQFF.